This entry is about one TCR beta chain. Its antigen is unknown. These data originate in a study of cytomegalovirus exposure and HLA in healthy donors. CDR3 length equals 13 residues. After removal of 8 bases from V and 4 bases from J, the junction contained 8 bases not matched to a gene. Germline V CDR1 and CDR2: MNHNS, SASEGT. The PCR made use of 60 Vbeta and 13 Jbeta primers. Data came from immunoSEQ multiplex PCR; TCRdb stores just in-frame clones and leaves some out. The profile shows about 180,000 clones, 65% to 90% of them singletons. Study outcomes and limitations: Equally common other TCR beta chains were less clonally expanded than HLA-associated ones, a later analysis found. CMV serostatus was the only immune exposure information that was available. In vitro checks showed that a few CMV-associated chains really do target CMV antigens.

V is TRBV6-1 and J is TRBJ2-7, with TRBD2 identical over 7 bases. This sequence originates from a girl aged 2 to 10 in good health and CMV-seropositive. The sequenced material came from PBMCs. The CDR3 loop reads CASRGRGGYEQYF. Written as DNA, the CDR3 is TGTGCCAGCCGAGGGAGGGGAGGGTACGAGCAGTACTTC.